The rows below give T cell receptor beta chains drawn from one sample of a study of early T cells in non-severe SARS-CoV-2 infection. TCRdb used MiXCR to reprocess the 5' RACE reads, holding one entry per CDR3 protein. This sample yields about 50,000 distinct CDR3 sequences, of which 6.2% are seen a single time; roughly 6.9% belongs to the top ten. Sequencing used whole blood, obtained at baseline. These TCRs come from an adult who was a healthcare worker with PCR-confirmed SARS-CoV-2 infection or an uninfected control (not recorded which). The CDR3 runs from the conserved cysteine through the conserved F or W. Each record gives: J gene, D gene, V gene, clone size, CDR3 DNA, CDR3 protein. A D gene is named only where the DNA matches it firmly. Rows give clone size only sometimes, using once, few, many, or a class for an expanded clone.

TRBJ1-2 NA TRBV5-1 few TGCGCCAGCAGCCGCGACTACAGGGACGGCTACACCTTC CASSRDYRDGYTF
TRBJ2-2 NA TRBV12-3/TRBV12-4 many TGTGCCAGCAGTTTTGGGGGAAACACCGGGGAGCTGTTTTTT CASSFGGNTGELFF
TRBJ1-1 NA TRBV14 many TGTGCCAGTCGCAGGGGTGGCACTGAAGCTTTCTTT CASRRGGTEAFF
TRBJ2-1 TRBD2 TRBV19 many TGTGCCAGTACCACCTTCGGTCTAGCGGGAGGTGAGCAGTTCTTC CASTTFGLAGGEQFF
TRBJ2-1 TRBD2 TRBV7-2 few TGTGCCAGCAGCACGGATAGCGGGGGTGAGCAGTTCTTC CASSTDSGGEQFF
TRBJ1-6 NA TRBV6-5 many TGTGCCAGCATTCGTACAGGGCCTCCTTATAATTCACCCCTCCACTTT CASIRTGPPYNSPLHF
TRBJ2-5 NA TRBV7-9 many TGTGCCAGCAGCCTCGCGCAGGGGCCCCAAGAGACCCAGTACTTC CASSLAQGPQETQYF
TRBJ1-2 NA TRBV28 few TGTGCCAGCAGAAGGACACCGATTGTAGGTGGCTACACCTTC CASRRTPIVGGYTF
TRBJ1-1 NA TRBV15 NA TGTGCCACCAGCAAAAGCAACAGGAACACTGAAGCTTTCTTT CATSKSNRNTEAFF
TRBJ1-5 NA TRBV3-1 NA TGTGCCAGCAGCCAAGGTCTGCGAACCCTTAGTCAGCCCCAGCATTTT CASSQGLRTLSQPQHF
TRBJ1-1 TRBD1 TRBV5-5 few TGTGCCAGCAGCCCGGACAGGGCAGACACTGAAGCTTTCTTT CASSPDRADTEAFF
TRBJ2-1 TRBD2 TRBV7-8 few TGTGCCAGCAGCTCCTTTAGCGGGAGCTACAATGAGCAGTTCTTC CASSSFSGSYNEQFF
TRBJ2-7 TRBD1 TRBV28 NA TGTGCCAGCAGCGGACAGGGGGACGAGCAGTACTTC CASSGQGDEQYF
TRBJ1-2 NA TRBV19 NA TGTGCCAGTAGTATAAAGGGAACCCACAAGAATGGCTACACCTTC CASSIKGTHKNGYTF
TRBJ1-2 NA TRBV6-2/TRBV6-3 many TGTGCCAGCCGCGCATTTGGCAGGGGAAAGGGCTACACCTTC CASRAFGRGKGYTF
TRBJ1-1 NA TRBV29-1 few TGCAGCGTCGCTCATGGGTCCATTGAAGCTTTCTTT CSVAHGSIEAFF
TRBJ1-2 NA TRBV7-2 NA TGTGCCACCGAGCCCGGACAGCTCTATGGCTACACCTTC CATEPGQLYGYTF
TRBJ2-7 NA TRBV28 NA TGTGCCAGCAGTCGGGTCGGGAACGAGCAGTACTTC CASSRVGNEQYF
TRBJ2-3 TRBD2 TRBV11-2 many TGTGCCAGCAGCCTCGGGACTAGCGGGAGGACCGATACGCAGTATTTT CASSLGTSGRTDTQYF
TRBJ2-7 TRBD2 TRBV2 many TGTGCCAGCGGGACTAGCTCCTACGAGCAGTACTTC CASGTSSYEQYF
TRBJ2-3 NA TRBV28 few TGTGCCAGCAGTTTATTGGTAGGCTGGGACAGCACAGATACGCAGTATTTT CASSLLVGWDSTDTQYF
TRBJ2-3 NA TRBV5-4 many TGTGCCAGCAGCTTGATTGGGGGGTCTGGCCCAGATACGCAGTATTTT CASSLIGGSGPDTQYF
TRBJ2-1 NA TRBV28 NA TGTGCCAGTAGTGGGGCTAATTCCTACAATGAGCAGTTCTTC CASSGANSYNEQFF
TRBJ2-2 NA TRBV7-3 many TGTGCCAGCAGCTTAGGGCAGAGGGCCGGGGAGCTGTTTTTT CASSLGQRAGELFF
TRBJ2-1 NA TRBV29-1 many TGCAGCGTTGAACCCCCATCGGAGCAGTTCTTC CSVEPPSEQFF